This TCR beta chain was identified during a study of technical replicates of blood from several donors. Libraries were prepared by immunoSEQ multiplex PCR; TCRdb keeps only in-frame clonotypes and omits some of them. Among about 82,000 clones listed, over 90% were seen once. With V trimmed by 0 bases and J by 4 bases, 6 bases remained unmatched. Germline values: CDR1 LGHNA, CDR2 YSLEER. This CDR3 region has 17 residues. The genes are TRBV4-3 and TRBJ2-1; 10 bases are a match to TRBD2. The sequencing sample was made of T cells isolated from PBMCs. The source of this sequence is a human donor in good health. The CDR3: CASSQEISSGSYNEQFF. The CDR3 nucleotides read TGCGCCAGCAGCCAAGAAATTTCTAGCGGGAGTTACAATGAGCAGTTCTTC.